The entry below gives a single TCR beta chain sequence along with its context. This sample is part of a study of blood T cell repertoires in COVID-19. Study overall: Nucleic acid was either cDNA or gDNA, and it came from T cells, B-cell-depleted T cells, or PBMCs.

The protocol was immunoSEQ multiplex PCR, while the TCRdb copy is restricted to in-frame clones and leaves out a portion. This table holds some 150,000 clones, approximately 82% found once. This CDR3 contains 13 residues. V was clipped by 2 bases and J by 10 bases; unmatched bases: 5. Germline V gene data show CDR1 as SGDLS and CDR2 as YYNGEE. Clinical history reported by participants formed the basis on which cohorts were assigned. The sequencing sample was made of PBMCs or T cells enriched from blood (not recorded which). This receptor was obtained from a man aged 50-59 years who had recovered from COVID-19. The chain is built from TRBV9 and TRBJ2-1, with TRBD1 matching over 8 bases. CDR3 in DNA: TGTGCCAGCAGCGTGACAGGGGTATTGGAGCAGTTCTTC. Translating gives CASSVTGVLEQFF.